This paragraph reports one T cell receptor beta chain. Its antigen is as yet unknown. Using its own MiXCR run on the 5' RACE reads, TCRdb lists one record per CDR3 protein. The table has fewer than 400,000 distinct CDR3 sequences, about 10% seen once. The entry originates in a study of T cells after yellow fever vaccination. Study background: The SMART-Seq v4 Ultra Low Input method served to prepare the low-cell-number fractions.

Whole-study findings and limits: Overall, a small share of clonotypes was seen in both CD4 and CD8 compartments. Reappearance after the booster was seen for most primary-vaccination clones, at roughly 96% CD4 and 75% to 90% CD8.

There are 16 residues in the CDR3. Germline assignment: CDR1 LGHNA and CDR2 YNFKEQ. J was trimmed by 1 base and V by 4 bases; bases with no gene match: 8. The chain links TRBV4-2 to TRBJ2-3, with 7 bases that match TRBD1. The receptor's source is a man between 18 and 35 years old who received the YFV17D yellow fever vaccine. The sample here was CD4+ T cells sorted from PBMCs, taken 45 days after the yellow fever booster vaccination. The CDR3 sequence: CASSRRTGDRTDTQYF. The CDR3 bases are TGTGCCAGCAGCCGCCGGACAGGCGATCGCACAGATACGCAGTATTTT.